This TCR beta chain came from a study of blood T cell repertoires in COVID-19. Study information: Sites across the United States, Italy and Spain contributed samples from acute and convalescent COVID-19. PBMCs, B-cell-depleted T cells, or T cells were the source of the cDNA or gDNA that made up the material.

A word on this clone: Other DNA sequences from this sample encode an identical CDR3 as well.

This table comes from immunoSEQ multiplex PCR, and its TCRdb copy is limited to in-frame clones, with some not included. The repertoire has approximately 480,000 clones, 75% to 90% of them found once; the top ten carry around 0.92%. This CDR3 comprises 15 residues. Germline CDR1 and CDR2: SGHAT and FQNNGV. Trimming stripped 0 bases from V and 4 bases from J, with 10 bases between. The receptor comes from a man aged 18 to 29 with COVID-19, enrolled during active disease. This sequence joins TRBV11-2 and TRBJ2-1; D is possibly TRBD2 (5 bases). Sequenced input: peripheral blood. The CDR3 bases are TGTGCCAGCAGCTTAGATCGGGGTAGTTACAATGAGCAGTTCTTC. It specifies CASSLDRGSYNEQFF.